Listed below are T cell receptor beta chains from one sample, sequenced in a study of cytomegalovirus exposure and HLA in healthy donors. Using immunoSEQ multiplex PCR, the repertoire was profiled, and TCRdb retains in-frame clones only, with some absent. The profile shows about 120,000 clones, around four fifths of them singletons. Sequenced: PBMCs. The source of these receptors is a man aged 55 to 70 in good health and CMV-seropositive. CDR3s leave out the opening cysteine and the closing phenylalanine or tryptophan. A clone size is listed for some rows: how often the clone was seen (once, few, many), or a class if it is expanded.

clone_size,v_call,j_call,cdr3_aa
.,TRBV4-1,TRBJ1-1,ASSQVTGSTEAF
.,TRBV6-1,TRBJ2-4,ASSETRRGNIQY
.,TRBV11-3,TRBJ2-2,ASSLGAGSPGTGELF
few,TRBV2,TRBJ2-2,ASIRDSLGELF
.,TRBV5-1,TRBJ1-1,ASSYRPEDRGQIEAF
.,TRBV2,TRBJ2-5,ASRGTSGRIPQY
.,TRBV6-5,TRBJ1-1,ASSIAPQAREAF
few,TRBV9,TRBJ2-7,ASSPTPGGAVYEQY
.,TRBV19,TRBJ1-1,ASNAGDTEAF
.,TRBV4-1,TRBJ2-1,ASRDGTSGVNEQF
.,TRBV15,TRBJ1-4,ATSRVGQGSEKLF
.,TRBV7-3,TRBJ2-3,ASSFKRPGVAGTDTQY
once,TRBV6-1,TRBJ1-2,ASIGKGDYGYT
.,TRBV6-6,TRBJ2-5,ASRSLAGGLEQY
.,TRBV9,TRBJ2-1,ASSVAYEQF
once,TRBV18,TRBJ2-7,ASSPGLAGVGDEQY
.,TRBV5-1,TRBJ1-1,ASRYTGGSTEAF
.,TRBV10-3,TRBJ1-1,AITDRGKGGNTEAF
.,TRBV5-4,TRBJ1-1,ASSPKAGNTEAF
.,TRBV30,TRBJ1-2,AWRGQGGYGYT
.,TRBV19,TRBJ2-1,ASSIRGTSGGTAHNEQF
.,TRBV7-9,TRBJ2-7,ASSFGGSYEQY
.,TRBV11-1,TRBJ1-1,ASSLARRPTDTEAF
.,TRBV7-6,TRBJ1-1,VSSLAGGRVGTEAF
few,TRBV5-1,TRBJ2-1,ASSSTSGSADEQF
.,TRBV18,TRBJ2-5,ASSPRQGFEETQY
.,TRBV11-2,TRBJ1-4,ASRGTGLSEKLF
.,TRBV7-2,TRBJ2-1,ASIRGGLSLNEQF
.,TRBV10-1,TRBJ2-3,ASSEWGTSDSDTQY
.,TRBV5-4,TRBJ1-3,ASSPAGGNTIY